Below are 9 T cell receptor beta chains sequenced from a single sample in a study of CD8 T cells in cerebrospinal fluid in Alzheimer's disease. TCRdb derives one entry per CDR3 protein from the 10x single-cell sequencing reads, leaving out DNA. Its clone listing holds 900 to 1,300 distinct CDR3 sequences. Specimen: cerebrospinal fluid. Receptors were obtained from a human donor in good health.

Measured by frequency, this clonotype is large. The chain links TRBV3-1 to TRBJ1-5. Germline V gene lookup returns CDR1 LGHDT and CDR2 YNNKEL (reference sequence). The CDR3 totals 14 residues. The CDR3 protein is CASSQGGSDQPQHF.

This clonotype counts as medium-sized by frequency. CDR3 in amino acids: CASSPPGNEKLFF. The chain is built from TRBV18 and TRBJ1-4. The V gene's germline CDR1 is KGHSH and CDR2 LQKENI. The CDR3 contains 13 residues.

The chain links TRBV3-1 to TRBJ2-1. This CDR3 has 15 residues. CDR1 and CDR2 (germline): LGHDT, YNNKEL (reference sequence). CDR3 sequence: CASSQDFASNSEQFF.

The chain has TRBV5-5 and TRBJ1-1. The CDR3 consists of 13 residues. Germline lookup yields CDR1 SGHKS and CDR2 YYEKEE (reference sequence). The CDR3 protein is CASSLTGVTEAFF.

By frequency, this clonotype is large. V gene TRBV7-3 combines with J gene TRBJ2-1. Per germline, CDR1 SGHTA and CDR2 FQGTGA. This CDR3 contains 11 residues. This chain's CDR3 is CASSNTNEQFF.

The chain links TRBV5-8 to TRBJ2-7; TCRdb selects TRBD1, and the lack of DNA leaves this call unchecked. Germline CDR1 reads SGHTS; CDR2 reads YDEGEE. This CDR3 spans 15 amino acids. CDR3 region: CASSLLGTLSYEQYF. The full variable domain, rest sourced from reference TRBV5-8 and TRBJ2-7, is EAGVTQSPTHLIKTRGQQATLRCSPISGHTSVYWYQQALGLGLQFLLWYDEGEERNRGNFPPRFSGRQFPNYSSELNVNALELEDSALYLCASSLLGTLSYEQYFGPGTRLTVT.

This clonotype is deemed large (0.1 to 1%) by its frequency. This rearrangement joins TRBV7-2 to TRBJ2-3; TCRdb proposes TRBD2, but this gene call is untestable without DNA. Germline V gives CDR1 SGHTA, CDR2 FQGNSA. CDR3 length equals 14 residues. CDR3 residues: CASSFPHVGDTQYF.

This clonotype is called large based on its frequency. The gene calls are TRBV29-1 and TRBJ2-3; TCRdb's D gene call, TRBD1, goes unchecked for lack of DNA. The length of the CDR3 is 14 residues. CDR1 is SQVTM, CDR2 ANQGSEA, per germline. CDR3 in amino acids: CSALDTGRTDTQYF.

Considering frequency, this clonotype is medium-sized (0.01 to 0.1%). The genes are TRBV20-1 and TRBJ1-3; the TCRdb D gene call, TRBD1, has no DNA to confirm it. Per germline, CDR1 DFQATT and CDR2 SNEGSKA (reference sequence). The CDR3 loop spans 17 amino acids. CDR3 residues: CSARAPLGSGSGNTIYF.